The sequence of this T cell receptor beta chain was determined in a study of CD8 T cells in Susac syndrome. The CDR3 is 14 amino acids. The junction had 5 bases not matched to a gene; V was cut back by 6 bases and J by 4 bases. Germline CDR1 is MRHNA and CDR2 is SNTAGT. Reverse transcription used about 0.5 to 1 ug RNA and random hexamers. TCRdb independently ran MiXCR on the immunoSEQ multiplex PCR reads; one entry per CDR3 protein. The profile shows some 400,000 distinct CDR3 sequences, around 85% of them singletons. CD8+ and CD4+ blood T cells underwent TCR beta sequencing. The receptor was isolated from a human donor with multiple sclerosis. The material sequenced was CD8+ T cells from PBMCs. V and J are TRBV6-4 and TRBJ2-3; TRBD2 matches at 9 bases. Here the CDR3 DNA reads TGTGCCAGCAGCAAGCGGGGGGAGGCAGATACGCAGTATTTT. This translates into CASSKRGEADTQYF.